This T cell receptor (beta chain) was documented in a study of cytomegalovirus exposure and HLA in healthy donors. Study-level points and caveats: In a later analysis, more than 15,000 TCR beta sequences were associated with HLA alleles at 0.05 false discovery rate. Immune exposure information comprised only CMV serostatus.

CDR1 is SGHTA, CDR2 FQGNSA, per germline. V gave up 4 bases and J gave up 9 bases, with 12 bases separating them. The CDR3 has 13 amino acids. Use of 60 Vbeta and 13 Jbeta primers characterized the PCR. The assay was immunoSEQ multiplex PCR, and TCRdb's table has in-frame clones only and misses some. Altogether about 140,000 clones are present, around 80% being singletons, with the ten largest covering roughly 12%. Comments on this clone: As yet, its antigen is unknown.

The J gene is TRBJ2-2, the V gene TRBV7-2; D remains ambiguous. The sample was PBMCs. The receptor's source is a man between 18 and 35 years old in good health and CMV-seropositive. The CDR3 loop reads CASSYYGDRELFF. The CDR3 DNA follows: TGTGCCAGCAGCTATTACGGAGACCGGGAGCTGTTTTTT.